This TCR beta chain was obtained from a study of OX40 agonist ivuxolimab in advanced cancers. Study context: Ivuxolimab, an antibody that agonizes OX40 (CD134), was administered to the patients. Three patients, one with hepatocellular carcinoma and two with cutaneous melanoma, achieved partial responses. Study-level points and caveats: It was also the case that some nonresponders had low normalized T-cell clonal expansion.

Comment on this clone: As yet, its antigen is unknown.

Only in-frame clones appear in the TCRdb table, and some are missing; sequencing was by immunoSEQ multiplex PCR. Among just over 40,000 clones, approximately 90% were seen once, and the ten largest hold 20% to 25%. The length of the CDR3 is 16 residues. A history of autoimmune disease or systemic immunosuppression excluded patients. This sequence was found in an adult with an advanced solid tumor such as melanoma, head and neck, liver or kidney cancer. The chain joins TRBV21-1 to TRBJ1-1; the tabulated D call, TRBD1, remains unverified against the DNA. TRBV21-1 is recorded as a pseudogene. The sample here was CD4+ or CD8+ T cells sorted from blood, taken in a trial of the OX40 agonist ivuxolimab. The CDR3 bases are TGTGCCAGCAGCCCCGTGGAGGCAGGGGAGAACACTGAAGCTTTCTTT. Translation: CASSPVEAGENTEAFF.